This entry describes one T cell receptor (beta chain). Its antigen is unknown. There are no base qualities to consult, and no much larger clone falls within one base. The library was produced with 5' RACE. Instrument used: Illumina HiSeq 2500. A second PCR of about 7 to 12 cycles was performed with a sample-barcoded 5' primer and a J-beta primer mix. A template-switch 5' adaptor carrying 12 random nucleotides introduced a unique molecular identifier onto each TCR beta cDNA molecule. Each sample yielded at least 3 million CDR3-containing paired-end reads. First-strand cDNA synthesis was performed from all RNA using the Mint cDNA synthesis kit, with priming by a TRBC-specific oligonucleotide. All cDNA was treated with uracil-DNA glycosylase and then went through a first 18-cycle PCR with the universal primers M1SS and BC2_uni_R. In the authors' own workflow: Each sample was normalized by randomly selecting 1 million high-quality reads, each carrying a distinct molecular identifier. Reads sharing molecular identifiers were discarded rather than binned into consensus sequences. MiTCR, run with a Q25 quality threshold and the strictest error-elimination algorithm, handled CDR3 identification, clonotype clustering and error correction. Lower-bound total TCR beta diversity was estimated with a nonparametric unseen species model using Euler transformation. TCRdb passed the public sequencing reads through fastp at Q25 and MiXCR, retaining productive beta sequences. Rows matching on CDR3 protein sequence are summarized as one entry with the most common DNA and genes. In this record, the V and J calls reflect TCRdb's handling and not the investigators' own analysis. The sample data list about 680,000 distinct CDR3 sequences, and over 45% of these were observed just once. Jointly, the top ten make up under 35% of the sample.

These data originate in a study of blood T cells in healthy people across ages (dated by TCRdb to about 2015). With regard to the full study: In model experiments, roughly one uniquely barcoded TCR beta cDNA molecule per two T cells was captured by template switching. Using deep sequencing normalized with unique cDNA molecular identifiers, the study measured how TCR beta repertoire diversity changes with age. The donors were divided into four age groups: young (average about 15 years), middle-aged (about 39), aged (approximately 62) and long-lived (more than 75). To avoid experimental bias, donors of different ages were randomly spread across the sequencing lanes. The study analyzed two additional independent replicas of 1 million unique cDNA reads from the same blood draw for two donors, one aged 18 to 30 and one aged 80 or older.

Systemically healthy Caucasian individuals from Russia, some 40 in total and aged about 6 to 95 years, were included as donors. About 9.6 milliliters of peripheral blood were collected from each donor into EDTA-treated Vacutainer tubes. PBMCs were isolated by Ficoll-Paque density-gradient centrifugation, with at least 7 million obtained per sample. Trizol reagent was used to extract total RNA from PBMCs, with at least 6 micrograms per sample. For every donor, flow cytometry on a PBMC aliquot measured the percentage of naive CD45RAhigh/CD27high T cells. Results the study describes overall, beyond this receptor: Estimates of total diversity from one million sequenced T cells were regarded as lower bounds and underestimates. Compared with the aged group, more naive CD4+ T cells, fewer expanded clones and increased TCR diversity were shown by the long-lived group, suggesting age selection. As age increased, observed TCR beta diversity per million T cells dropped in a roughly linear way, and a significant reduction was already evident by age 40. Since profiling was done on bulk unsorted PBMCs, naive and antigen-experienced compartments could not be conclusively compared. The percentage of naive T cells measured by flow cytometry correlated strongly with observed TCR beta diversity. Because the CMV infection status of the donors was unknown, age-related changes in expanded clonotypes may potentially have been confounded.

Sequencing used blood. The TCR comes from a woman between 55 and 75 years old in good health.

CDR3 loop: CSELGRGSYNEQFF. Here is the DNA: TGCAGCGAACTTGGTAGGGGGTCCTACAATGAGCAGTTCTTC. The chain uses TRBV29-1 and TRBJ2-1; TRBD1 is perhaps the D gene, given 6 matching bases. V was cut back by 7 bases and J by 1 base, leaving a gap of 14 bases between them. The germline V gene encodes CDR1 SQVTM and CDR2 ANQGSEA. The CDR3 goes from the cysteine to the phenylalanine over 14 residues. Only the CDR3 part of the read is kept: 42 bases, read in frame from the first base.